This T cell receptor (beta chain) was recovered during a study of control samples from healthy donors and cancer patients. Germline CDR1 SQVTM, CDR2 ANQGSEA. This CDR3 comprises 16 residues. The V and J ends lost 1 base and 0 bases respectively, with 13 bases between them. Profiling relied on immunoSEQ multiplex PCR, and the TCRdb table lists in-frame clones only, not all of them. This sample carries approximately 100,000 clones, about 91% of them seen once, and the ten largest clones take 13% to 15%. The specimen sequenced was blood. The sequence was obtained from a man aged 30 to 45 in good health. The chain couples TRBV29-1 to TRBJ2-1, with D uncertain. CDR3 nucleotides: TGCAGCGTTGAAGTAAGAACTTTTCCCTCCTACAATGAGCAGTTCTTC. It is translated as CSVEVRTFPSYNEQFF.